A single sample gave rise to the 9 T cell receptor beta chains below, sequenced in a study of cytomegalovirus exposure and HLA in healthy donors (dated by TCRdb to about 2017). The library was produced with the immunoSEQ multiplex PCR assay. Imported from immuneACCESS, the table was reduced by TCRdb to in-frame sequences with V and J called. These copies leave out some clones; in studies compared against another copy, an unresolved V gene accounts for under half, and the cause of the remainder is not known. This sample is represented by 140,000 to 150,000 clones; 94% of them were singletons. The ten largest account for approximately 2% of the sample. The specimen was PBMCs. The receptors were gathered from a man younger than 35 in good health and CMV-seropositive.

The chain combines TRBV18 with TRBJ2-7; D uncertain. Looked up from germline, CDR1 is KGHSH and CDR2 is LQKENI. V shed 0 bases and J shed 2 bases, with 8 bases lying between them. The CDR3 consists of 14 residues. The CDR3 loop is CASSPPAQTYEQYF. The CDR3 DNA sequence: TGTGCCAGCTCACCACCGGCCCAAACCTACGAGCAGTACTTC.

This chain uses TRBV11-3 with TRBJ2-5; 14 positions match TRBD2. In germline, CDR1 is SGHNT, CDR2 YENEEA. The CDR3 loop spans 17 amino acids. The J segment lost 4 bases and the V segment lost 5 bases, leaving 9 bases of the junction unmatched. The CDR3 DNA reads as TGTGCCAGCAGCCTGGGGACTAGCGGGAGCGCTAGAGAGACCCAGTACTTC. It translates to CASSLGTSGSARETQYF. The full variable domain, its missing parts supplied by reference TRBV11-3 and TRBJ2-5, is EAGVVQSPRYKIIEKKQPVAFWCNPISGHNTLYWYLQNLGQGPELLIRYENEEAVDDSQLPKDRFSAERLKGVDSTLKIQPAELGDSAVYLCASSLGTSGSARETQYFGPGTRLLVL.

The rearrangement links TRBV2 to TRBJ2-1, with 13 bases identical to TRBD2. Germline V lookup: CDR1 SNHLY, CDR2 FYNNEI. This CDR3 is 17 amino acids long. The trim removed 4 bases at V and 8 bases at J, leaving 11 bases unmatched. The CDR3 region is CASSAYPGLAGVDEQFF. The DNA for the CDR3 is TGTGCCAGCAGTGCCTATCCCGGACTAGCGGGAGTAGATGAGCAGTTCTTC.

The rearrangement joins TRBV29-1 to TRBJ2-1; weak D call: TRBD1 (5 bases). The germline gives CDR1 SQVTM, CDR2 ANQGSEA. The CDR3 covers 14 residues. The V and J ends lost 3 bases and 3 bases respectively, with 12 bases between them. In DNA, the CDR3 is TGCAGCGTTGACCCAGGGATGGGCTACAATGAGCAGTTCTTC. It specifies CSVDPGMGYNEQFF.

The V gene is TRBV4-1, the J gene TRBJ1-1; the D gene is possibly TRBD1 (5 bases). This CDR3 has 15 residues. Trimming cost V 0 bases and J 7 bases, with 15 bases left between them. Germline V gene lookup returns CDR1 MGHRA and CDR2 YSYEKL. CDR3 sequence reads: CASSQDPQGHVEAFF. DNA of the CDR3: TGCGCCAGCAGCCAAGACCCCCAGGGCCACGTTGAAGCTTTCTTT.

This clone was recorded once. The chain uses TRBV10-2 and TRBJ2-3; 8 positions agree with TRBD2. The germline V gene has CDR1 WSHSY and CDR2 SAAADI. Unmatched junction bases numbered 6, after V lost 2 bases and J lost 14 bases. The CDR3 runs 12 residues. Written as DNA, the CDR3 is TGCGCCAGCAGTGAGCCGGGACTAGGTCGGTATTTT. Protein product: CASSEPGLGRYF.

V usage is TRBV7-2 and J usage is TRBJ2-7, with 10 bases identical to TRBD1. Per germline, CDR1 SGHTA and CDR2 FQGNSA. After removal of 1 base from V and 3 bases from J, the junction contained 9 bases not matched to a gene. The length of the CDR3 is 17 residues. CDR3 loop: CASSLEGTGAPLYEQYF. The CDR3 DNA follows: TGTGCCAGCAGCTTAGAAGGGACAGGGGCCCCGCTCTACGAGCAGTACTTC.

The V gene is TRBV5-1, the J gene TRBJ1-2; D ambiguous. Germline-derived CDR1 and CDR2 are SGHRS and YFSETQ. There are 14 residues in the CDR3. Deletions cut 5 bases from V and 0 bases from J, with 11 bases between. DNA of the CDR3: TGCGCCAGCAGTTCGGGAGAAGCTAACTATGGCTACACCTTC. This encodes CASSSGEANYGYTF.

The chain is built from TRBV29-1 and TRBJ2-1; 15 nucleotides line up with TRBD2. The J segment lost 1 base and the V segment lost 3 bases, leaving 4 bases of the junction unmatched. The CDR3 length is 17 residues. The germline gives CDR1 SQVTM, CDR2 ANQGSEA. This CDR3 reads CSVDGLAGGSSYNEQFF. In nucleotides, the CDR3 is TGCAGCGTTGACGGACTAGCGGGAGGGTCTTCCTACAATGAGCAGTTCTTC.